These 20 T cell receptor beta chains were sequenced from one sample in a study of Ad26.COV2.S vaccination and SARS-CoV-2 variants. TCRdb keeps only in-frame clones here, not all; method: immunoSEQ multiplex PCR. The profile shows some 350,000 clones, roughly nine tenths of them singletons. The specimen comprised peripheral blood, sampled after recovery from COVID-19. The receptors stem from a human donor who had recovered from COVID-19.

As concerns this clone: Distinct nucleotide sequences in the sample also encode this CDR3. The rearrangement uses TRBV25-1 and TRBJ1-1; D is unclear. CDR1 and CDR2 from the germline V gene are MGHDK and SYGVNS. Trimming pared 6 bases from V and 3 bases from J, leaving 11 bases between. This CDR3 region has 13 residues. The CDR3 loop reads CASSRGGYTEAFF. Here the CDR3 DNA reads TGTGCCAGCAGCCGCGGCGGATACACTGAAGCTTTCTTT.

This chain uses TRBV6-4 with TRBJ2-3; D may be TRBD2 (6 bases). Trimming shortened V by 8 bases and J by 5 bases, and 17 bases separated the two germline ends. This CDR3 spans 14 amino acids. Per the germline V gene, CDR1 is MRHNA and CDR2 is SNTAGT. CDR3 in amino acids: CASARAGSKDTQYF. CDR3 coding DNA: TGTGCCAGCGCCCGCGCGGGGAGTAAAGATACGCAGTATTTT.

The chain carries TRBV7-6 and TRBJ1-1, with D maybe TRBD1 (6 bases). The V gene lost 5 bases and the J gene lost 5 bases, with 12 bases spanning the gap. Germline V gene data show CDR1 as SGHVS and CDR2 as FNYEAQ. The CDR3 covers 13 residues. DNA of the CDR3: TGTGCCAGCAGCCCCAACAGGGAGACTGAAGCTTTCTTT. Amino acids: CASSPNRETEAFF.

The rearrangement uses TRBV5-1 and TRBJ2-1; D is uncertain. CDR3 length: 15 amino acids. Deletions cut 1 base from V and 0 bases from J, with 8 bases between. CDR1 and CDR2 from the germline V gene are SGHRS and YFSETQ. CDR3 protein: CASSLLWSSYNEQFF. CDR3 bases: TGCGCCAGCAGCTTGCTGTGGAGCTCCTACAATGAGCAGTTCTTC.

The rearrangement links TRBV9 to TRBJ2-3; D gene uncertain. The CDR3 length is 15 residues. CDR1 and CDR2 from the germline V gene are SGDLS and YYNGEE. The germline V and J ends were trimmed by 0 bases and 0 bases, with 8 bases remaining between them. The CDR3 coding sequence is TGTGCCAGCAGCGTAGCACTCCTTAGCACAGATACGCAGTATTTT. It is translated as CASSVALLSTDTQYF.

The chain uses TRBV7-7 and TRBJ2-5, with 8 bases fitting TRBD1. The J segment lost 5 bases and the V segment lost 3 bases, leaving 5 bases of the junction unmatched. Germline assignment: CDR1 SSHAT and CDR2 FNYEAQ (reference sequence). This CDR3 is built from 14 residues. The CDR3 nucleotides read TGTGCCAGCAGCTTTAGACAGGGGAGGGAGACCCAGTACTTC. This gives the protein CASSFRQGRETQYF. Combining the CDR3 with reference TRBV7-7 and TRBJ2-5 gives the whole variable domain GAGVSQSPRYKVTKRGQDVTLRCDPISSHATLYWYQQALGQGPEFLTYFNYEAQPDKSGLPSDRFSAERPEGSISTLTIQRTEQRDSAMYRCASSFRQGRETQYFGPGTRLLVL.

For the CDR3, the DNA is TGTGCCAGCAGTGAGACCATGAACACTGAAGCTTTCTTT. Translating gives CASSETMNTEAFF. The chain uses TRBV2 and TRBJ1-1; D not resolved. This CDR3 contains 13 residues. V was shortened by 3 bases and J by 0 bases, with 5 bases between the two germline ends. Germline CDR1 reads SNHLY; CDR2 reads FYNNEI. Full variable domain (rest looked up from reference TRBV2 and TRBJ1-1): EPEVTQTPSHQVTQMGQEVILRCVPISNHLYFYWYRQILGQKVEFLVSFYNNEISEKSEIFDDQFSVERPDGSNFTLKIRSTKLEDSAMYFCASSETMNTEAFFGQGTRLTVV.

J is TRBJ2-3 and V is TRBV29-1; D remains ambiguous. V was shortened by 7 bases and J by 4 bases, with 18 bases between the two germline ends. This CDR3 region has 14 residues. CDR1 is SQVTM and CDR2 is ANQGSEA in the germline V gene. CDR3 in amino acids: CSAVGVGLADTQYF. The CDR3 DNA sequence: TGCAGCGCTGTCGGAGTCGGGCTGGCAGATACGCAGTATTTT.

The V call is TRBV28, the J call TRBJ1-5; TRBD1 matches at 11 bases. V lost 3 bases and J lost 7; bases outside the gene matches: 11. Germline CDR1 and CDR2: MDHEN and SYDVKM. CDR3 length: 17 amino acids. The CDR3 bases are TGTGCCAGCAGTTTTCCACACGGACAGGGGGCTGGACAGCCCCAGCATTTT. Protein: CASSFPHGQGAGQPQHF.

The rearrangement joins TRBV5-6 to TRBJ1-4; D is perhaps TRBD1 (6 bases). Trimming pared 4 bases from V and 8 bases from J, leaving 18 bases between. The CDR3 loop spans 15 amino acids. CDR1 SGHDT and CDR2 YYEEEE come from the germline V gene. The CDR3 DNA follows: TGTGCCAGCAGCCAGAAGGTGGGGGCCAACGAAAAACTGTTTTTT. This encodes CASSQKVGANEKLFF.

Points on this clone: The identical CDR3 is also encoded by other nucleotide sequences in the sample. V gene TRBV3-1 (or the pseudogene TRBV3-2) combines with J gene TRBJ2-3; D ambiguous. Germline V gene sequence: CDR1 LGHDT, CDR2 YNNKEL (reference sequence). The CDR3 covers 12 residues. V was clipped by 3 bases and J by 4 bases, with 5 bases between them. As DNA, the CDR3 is TGTGCCAGCAGCCAGGGCCCAGATACGCAGTATTTT. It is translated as CASSQGPDTQYF.

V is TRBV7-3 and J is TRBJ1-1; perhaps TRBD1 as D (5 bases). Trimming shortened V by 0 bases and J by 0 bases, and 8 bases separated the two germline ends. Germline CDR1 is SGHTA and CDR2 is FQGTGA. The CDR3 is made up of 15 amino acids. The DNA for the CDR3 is TGTGCCAGCAGCTTAACGCAGGGCGTGAACACTGAAGCTTTCTTT. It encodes CASSLTQGVNTEAFF. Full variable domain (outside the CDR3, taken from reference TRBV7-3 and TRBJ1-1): GAGVSQTPSNKVTEKGKYVELRCDPISGHTALYWYRQSLGQGPEFLIYFQGTGAADDSGLPNDRFFAVRPEGSVSTLKIQRTERGDSAVYLCASSLTQGVNTEAFFGQGTRLTVV.

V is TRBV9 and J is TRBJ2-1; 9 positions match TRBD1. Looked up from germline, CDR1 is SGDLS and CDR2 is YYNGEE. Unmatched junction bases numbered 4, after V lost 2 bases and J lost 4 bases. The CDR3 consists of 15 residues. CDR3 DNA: TGTGCCAGCAGCGTCCGGGACAGGGAATACAATGAGCAGTTCTTC. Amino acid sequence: CASSVRDREYNEQFF.

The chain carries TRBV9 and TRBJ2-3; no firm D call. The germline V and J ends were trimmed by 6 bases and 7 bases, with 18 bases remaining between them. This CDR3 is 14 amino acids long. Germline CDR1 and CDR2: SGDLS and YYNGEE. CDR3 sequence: CASNQYPGQNTQYF. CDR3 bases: TGTGCCAGCAACCAGTATCCAGGTCAGAATACGCAGTATTTT. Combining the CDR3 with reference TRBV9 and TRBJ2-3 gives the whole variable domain DSGVTQTPKHLITATGQRVTLRCSPRSGDLSVYWYQQSLDQGLQFLIQYYNGEERAKGNILERFSAQQFPDLHSELNLSSLELGDSALYFCASNQYPGQNTQYFGPGTRLTVL.

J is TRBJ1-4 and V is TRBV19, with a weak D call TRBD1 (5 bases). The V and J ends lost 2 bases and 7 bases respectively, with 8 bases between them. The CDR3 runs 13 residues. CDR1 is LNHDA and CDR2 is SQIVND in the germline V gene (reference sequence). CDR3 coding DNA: TGTGCCAGTAGTATAAGTGGGACTGAAAAACTGTTTTTT. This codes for CASSISGTEKLFF.

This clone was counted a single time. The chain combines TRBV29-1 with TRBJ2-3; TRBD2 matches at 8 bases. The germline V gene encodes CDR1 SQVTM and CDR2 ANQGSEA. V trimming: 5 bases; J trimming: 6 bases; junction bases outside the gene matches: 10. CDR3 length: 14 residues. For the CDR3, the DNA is TGCAGCGTTCAACGATGGACTAGCTCCGATACGCAGTATTTT. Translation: CSVQRWTSSDTQYF.

The CDR3 DNA sequence: TGTGCCAGCAGCTTGGAATCTGGAAACACCATATATTTT. Translated: CASSLESGNTIYF. V and J are TRBV5-5 and TRBJ1-3; D is uncertain. The CDR3 consists of 13 residues. The germline V and J ends were trimmed by 0 bases and 1 base, with 2 bases remaining between them. Germline V CDR1 and CDR2: SGHKS, YYEKEE (reference sequence).

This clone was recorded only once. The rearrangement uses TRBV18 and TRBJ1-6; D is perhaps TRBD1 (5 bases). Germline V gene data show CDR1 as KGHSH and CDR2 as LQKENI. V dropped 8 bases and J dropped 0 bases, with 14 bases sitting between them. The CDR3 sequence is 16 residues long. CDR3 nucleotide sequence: TGTGCCAGCCGGACACGAACCGGCTCCTATAATTCACCCCTCCACTTT. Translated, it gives CASRTRTGSYNSPLHF.

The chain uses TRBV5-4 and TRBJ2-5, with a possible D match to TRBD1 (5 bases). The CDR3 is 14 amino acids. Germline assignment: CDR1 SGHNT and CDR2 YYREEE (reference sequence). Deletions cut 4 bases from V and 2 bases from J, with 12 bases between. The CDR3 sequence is CASSRPTAQETQYF. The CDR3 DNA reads TGTGCCAGCAGCCGACCGACAGCTCAAGAGACCCAGTACTTC.

CDR3 protein: CASSYPDFRDRGVIQPQHF. Written as DNA, the CDR3 is TGTGCCAGCAGTTACCCCGATTTCCGGGACAGGGGGGTTATTCAGCCCCAGCATTTT. The chain joins TRBV6-2 or TRBV6-3 to TRBJ1-5; 11 bases are a match to TRBD1. The ends lost 2 bases at V and 6 bases at J; junction bases unmatched: 15. Germline V gene sequence: CDR1 MNHEY, CDR2 SVGEGT. CDR3 length equals 19 residues.